The 10 T cell receptor beta chains given below trace back to one sample, sequenced in a study of T cells in Graves' hyperthyroidism and ophthalmopathy. RNA transcripts yielded amplified TCR beta CDR3 regions. TCR CDR3 underwent first-round RT-PCR with the HTBI primer set. TCRdb reanalysed the multiplex PCR reads using MiXCR and keeps one entry per CDR3 protein. This sample has some 400,000 distinct CDR3 sequences, with approximately 15% found just once. The sequenced sample consisted of blood. These receptors were obtained from a man aged 25-45 years with Graves' hyperthyroidism that later progressed to Graves' ophthalmopathy.

Many counts were recorded for this clonotype. This chain uses TRBV6-1 with TRBJ1-1; possible D gene TRBD1, 5 bases. Germline V CDR1 and CDR2: MNHNS, SASEGT. V was shortened by 10 bases and J by 1 base, with 13 bases between the two germline ends. The CDR3 consists of 13 residues. The CDR3 DNA follows: TGTGCCACCTACGGTAGGGGGAACACTGAAGCTTTCTTT. Its protein is CATYGRGNTEAFF.

This clonotype was counted ten times or more. The J gene is TRBJ2-7, the V gene TRBV7-2, with no clear D. This CDR3 is built from 15 residues. V gave up 1 base and J gave up 0 bases, with 10 bases separating them. Per germline, CDR1 SGHTA and CDR2 FQGNSA. The CDR3 sequence is CASSLVGDSSYEQYF. CDR3 DNA sequence: TGTGCCAGCAGCTTAGTAGGTGATAGCTCCTACGAGCAGTACTTC.

This clonotype has only a few counts. This rearrangement joins TRBV3-1 to TRBJ1-2, with D possibly being TRBD1 (6 bases). This CDR3 has 15 amino acids. Per the germline V gene, CDR1 is LGHDT and CDR2 is YNNKEL (reference sequence). Trimming cost V 1 base and J 6 bases, with 15 bases left between them. The CDR3 DNA follows: TGTGCCAGCAGCCAAGTTGGGTTGGGGGCGCATGGCTACACCTTC. Amino acids: CASSQVGLGAHGYTF.

The chain links TRBV7-7 to TRBJ2-5; 7 bases map to TRBD2. This CDR3 is built from 15 residues. Germline V gene data show CDR1 as SSHAT and CDR2 as FNYEAQ (reference sequence). V shed 1 base, J shed 4 bases, and the junction held 6 bases outside the gene matches. The CDR3 bases are TGTGCCAGCAGCTTAGTGGGAGGGCAGGTAGAGACCCAGTACTTC. This sequence encodes CASSLVGGQVETQYF.

The sample holds many counts of this clonotype. This chain connects TRBV28 to TRBJ1-1; 8 positions agree with TRBD1. The CDR3 runs to 16 residues. CDR1 is MDHEN and CDR2 is SYDVKM in the germline V gene. V shed 3 bases and J 1 base; nucleotides not matched to a gene: 7. The CDR3 DNA follows: TGTGCCAGCAGTTTGGTACAGGGGGGGGAGAACACTGAAGCTTTCTTT. Amino acid sequence: CASSLVQGGENTEAFF. Looking up the rest from reference TRBV28 and TRBJ1-1 gives the full variable domain: DVKVTQSSRYLVKRTGEKVFLECVQDMDHENMFWYRQDPGLGLRLIYFSYDVKMKEKGDIPEGYSVSREKKERFSLILESASTNQTSMYLCASSLVQGGENTEAFFGQGTRLTVV.

In this sample, this clonotype turned up many times. V gene TRBV12-3 or TRBV12-4 combines with J gene TRBJ2-5; 16 bases fit TRBD2. V lost 6 bases, J lost 5 bases, and 6 bases stayed unmatched. This CDR3 is 16 amino acids long. The CDR3 protein is CASSPGLAGGAETQYF. In DNA, the CDR3 is TGTGCCAGCAGCCCGGGACTAGCGGGGGGGGCCGAGACCCAGTACTTC.

Details on this clonotype: Given a much more abundant clone one base away, this may be a read error. The rearrangement joins TRBV30 to TRBJ1-2; the D is unclear. Deletions cut 4 bases from V and 4 bases from J, with 10 bases between. The CDR3 loop spans 12 amino acids. CDR1 is GTSNPN and CDR2 is SVGIG in the germline V gene (reference sequence). This CDR3 reads CAWIEVGYGYTF. For the CDR3, the DNA is TGTGCCTGGATCGAAGTGGGCTATGGCTACACCTTC.

This clonotype was counted ten times or more. V and J are TRBV3-1 and TRBJ1-1; maybe TRBD1 (5 bases). Germline V CDR1 and CDR2: LGHDT, YNNKEL (reference sequence). The CDR3 contains 12 residues. Trimming took 7 bases from V and 4 from J, leaving 10 bases between them. The CDR3 is CASNSGSTEAFF. Here the CDR3 DNA reads TGTGCCAGCAACTCAGGGTCCACTGAAGCTTTCTTT.

The chain carries TRBV5-1 and TRBJ2-7, with TRBD1 matching over 9 bases. V shed 5 bases and J 4 bases; nucleotides not matched to a gene: 4. Germline V gives CDR1 SGHRS, CDR2 YFSETQ. The CDR3 is 13 residues long. In DNA form, the CDR3 reads TGCGCCAGCAGGGTGACAGGGGGTTACGAGCAGTACTTC. Translated, it gives CASRVTGGYEQYF.

This clonotype showed up many times. This rearrangement joins TRBV18 to TRBJ2-7; D gene ambiguous. The CDR3 runs to 15 residues. CDR1 is KGHSH, CDR2 LQKENI, per germline. Trimming left V 0 bases short and J 2 bases short, with 11 bases between. The CDR3 spells CASSPPGAGTYEQYF. The CDR3 DNA reads as TGTGCCAGCTCACCACCGGGTGCAGGAACCTACGAGCAGTACTTC.